Listed here are 32 T cell receptor beta chains from one sample, sequenced in a study of cytomegalovirus exposure and HLA in healthy donors. The primer mix had 60 Vbeta and 13 Jbeta primers. Assay used: immunoSEQ multiplex PCR; TCRdb lists only in-frame clones, some missing. Among approximately 90,000 clones listed, under 9% were seen once. Input material: PBMCs. These receptors all come from a man aged 50-60 years in good health and CMV-seronegative.

The chain carries TRBV7-8 and TRBJ1-4; D not resolved. V lost 5 bases and J 4 bases, leaving 14 bases between the germline ends. The germline V gene has CDR1 SGHVS and CDR2 FQNEAQ. This CDR3 comprises 15 residues. The CDR3 here is CASSLGRLFNEKLFF. As DNA, the CDR3 is TGTGCCAGCAGCCTGGGCAGATTATTTAATGAAAAACTGTTTTTT.

This clone was found a few times. The J gene is TRBJ2-5, the V gene TRBV28; 9 bases fit TRBD2. CDR3 length: 13 residues. After removal of 9 bases from V and 5 bases from J, the junction contained 7 bases not matched to a gene. Germline V gene sequence: CDR1 MDHEN, CDR2 SYDVKM. The CDR3 region is CASGDSGSETQYF. CDR3 DNA: TGTGCCAGTGGGGATAGCGGGAGTGAGACCCAGTACTTC.

V is TRBV6-1 and J is TRBJ1-6; 7 nucleotides line up with TRBD1. Germline V gene data show CDR1 as MNHNS and CDR2 as SASEGT. Trimming cost V 3 bases and J 7 bases; bases outside gene matches: 6. This CDR3 comprises 15 residues. The CDR3 DNA reads TGTGCCAGCAGTGATTCGGGACAGCGAAATTCACCCCTCCACTTT. It is translated as CASSDSGQRNSPLHF.

The chain couples TRBV27 to TRBJ2-7; 9 bases align to TRBD1. The CDR3 has 14 amino acids. V lost 5 bases to trimming and J lost 2 bases; unmatched junction nucleotides: 4. Germline V lookup: CDR1 MNHEY, CDR2 SMNVEV (reference sequence). The CDR3, as DNA: TGTGCCAGCAGTGAGACAGGGGGGACCTACGAGCAGTACTTC. Amino acids: CASSETGGTYEQYF.

Details on this clone: One end of the junction is discordant with germline, which a read error may explain. This chain links TRBV27 with TRBJ2-3; TRBD1 agrees at 10 bases. Germline loops: CDR1 MNHEY, CDR2 SMNVEV (reference sequence). This CDR3 comprises 19 residues. The CDR3 reads CASSRRPTGGGLHTDTQYF. Here the CDR3 DNA reads TGTGCCAGCAGCCGCCGACCGACAGGGGGCGGTCTGCACACAGATACACAGTATTTT.

In this sample, this clone turned up a few times. V gene TRBV6-1 combines with J gene TRBJ1-5, with no clear D. Between the trimmed V and J ends, which lost 6 bases and 0 bases, there was a span of 9 bases. This CDR3 spans 14 amino acids. CDR1 MNHNS and CDR2 SASEGT come from the germline V gene. Here the CDR3 reads CASSRQVSNQPQHF. For the CDR3, the DNA is TGTGCCAGCAGCCGCCAGGTTAGCAATCAGCCCCAGCATTTT.

The rearrangement uses TRBV6-5 and TRBJ2-2; 9 bases agree with TRBD2. Germline V gives CDR1 MNHEY, CDR2 SVGAGI. The length of the CDR3 is 16 residues. Unmatched junction bases numbered 6, after V lost 2 bases and J lost 5 bases. The CDR3 DNA follows: TGTGCCAGCAGTTACATGGGCCTAGCGGGGACCGGGGAGCTGTTTTTT. It yields the protein CASSYMGLAGTGELFF.

This chain links TRBV6-1 with TRBJ2-1, with TRBD2 matching over 7 bases. The V segment lost 8 bases and the J segment 3 bases; nucleotides outside the gene matches: 10. Germline-derived CDR1 and CDR2 are MNHNS and SASEGT. The CDR3 totals 15 residues. In DNA form, the CDR3 reads TGTGCCAGCGTTTATTTGGGGGGGGACTACAATGAGCAGTTCTTC. Translation: CASVYLGGDYNEQFF.

This clone was seen a few times. This chain links TRBV29-1 with TRBJ1-2; 7 bases agree with TRBD1. Germline CDR1 reads SQVTM; CDR2 reads ANQGSEA. The CDR3 covers 14 residues. The J segment lost 4 bases and the V segment lost 7 bases, leaving 12 bases of the junction unmatched. The CDR3 nucleotides read TGCAGCGCCGAAACAGGGGCCAGGGGCTATGGCTACACCTTC. Its protein product is CSAETGARGYGYTF.

This clone occurred a few times. The chain uses TRBV27 and TRBJ1-1, with 11 bases aligning to TRBD1. CDR3 length: 16 residues. Germline trimming cut 7 bases from V and 5 bases from J; bases unmatched to any gene: 12. Germline V lookup: CDR1 MNHEY, CDR2 SMNVEV (reference sequence). Written as DNA, the CDR3 is TGTGCCAGCAAGAGCCGGACAGGGGGCGGAGGAACTGAAGCTTTCTTT. Translating it yields CASKSRTGGGGTEAFF.

The J gene is TRBJ2-7, the V gene TRBV4-1; D gene uncertain. CDR3 length: 16 residues. In germline, CDR1 is MGHRA, CDR2 YSYEKL. V was clipped by 4 bases and J by 1 base, with 17 bases between them. CDR3 sequence reads: CASSRARVTRSYEQYF. CDR3 DNA sequence: TGCGCCAGCAGCCGAGCAAGAGTGACTCGATCCTACGAGCAGTACTTC.

V is TRBV16 and J is TRBJ2-2; 9 nucleotides agree with TRBD2. Germline values: CDR1 KGHSY, CDR2 FQNENV. The V gene end was trimmed by 2 bases and the J gene end by 3 bases; junction bases not matched to a gene: 4. The CDR3 loop spans 16 amino acids. CDR3 coding DNA: TGTGCCAGCAGCCAAATCAGCGGGAGGCACACCGGGGAGCTGTTTTTT. Translation gives CASSQISGRHTGELFF.

J is TRBJ1-1 and V is TRBV27; D not resolved. Per germline, CDR1 MNHEY and CDR2 SMNVEV (reference sequence). V was cut by 6 bases and J by 1 base, with 9 bases left in between. The CDR3 spans 13 residues. The CDR3, as DNA: TGTGCCAGCAGCGAAGAGTGGAACACTGAAGCTTTCTTT. It encodes CASSEEWNTEAFF.

The rearrangement links TRBV25-1 to TRBJ1-2; the D gene is possibly TRBD1 (6 bases). This CDR3 has 16 amino acids. Looked up from germline, CDR1 is MGHDK and CDR2 is SYGVNS. V dropped 7 bases and J dropped 1 base, with 19 bases sitting between them. The CDR3 DNA follows: TGTGCCAGCACTGCAAGAGAGACAGGTCTTAACTATGGCTACACCTTC. This gives the protein CASTARETGLNYGYTF.

This clone was seen more than once but under ten times. CDR3 loop: CAWSIGLNGYTF. CDR3 sequence (DNA): TGTGCCTGGAGTATTGGACTTAACGGCTACACCTTC. The genes are TRBV30 and TRBJ1-2; D gene uncertain. Germline CDR1 and CDR2: GTSNPN and SVGIG (reference sequence). Trimming removed 2 bases at V and 8 bases at J, with 12 bases between. This CDR3 is built from 12 residues.

This clone appeared a few times. The J gene is TRBJ2-6, the V gene TRBV5-1; maybe TRBD1 (6 bases). Germline V gives CDR1 SGHRS, CDR2 YFSETQ. V lost 3 bases, J lost 1 base, and 8 bases lay in between. This CDR3 region has 15 residues. The CDR3 loop reads CASSSTGSGANVLTF. The CDR3 DNA is TGCGCCAGCAGCTCAACAGGGTCTGGGGCCAACGTCCTGACTTTC. Looking up the rest from reference TRBV5-1 and TRBJ2-6 gives the full variable domain: KAGVTQTPRYLIKTRGQQVTLSCSPISGHRSVSWYQQTPGQGLQFLFEYFSETQRNKGNFPGRFSGRQFSNSRSEMNVSTLELGDSALYLCASSSTGSGANVLTFGAGSRLTVL.

The V and J genes are TRBV28 and TRBJ1-1; the D gene is possibly TRBD1 (6 bases). Germline V gene data show CDR1 as MDHEN and CDR2 as SYDVKM. The V and J ends lost 8 bases and 0 bases respectively, with 13 bases between them. This CDR3 has 14 residues. The CDR3 loop is CASFYGGLNTEAFF. The CDR3 region has the DNA TGTGCCAGCTTTTATGGGGGCCTGAACACTGAAGCTTTCTTT.

V gene TRBV5-1 combines with J gene TRBJ2-1; TRBD1 matches at 12 bases. V trimming: 4 bases; J trimming: 9 bases; junction bases outside the gene matches: 5. The CDR3 runs 14 residues. Germline V gene data show CDR1 as SGHRS and CDR2 as YFSETQ. CDR3 loop: CASSAGQGALEQFF. CDR3 in DNA: TGCGCCAGCAGCGCGGGACAGGGGGCACTTGAGCAGTTCTTC. Combining the CDR3 with reference TRBV5-1 and TRBJ2-1 gives the whole variable domain KAGVTQTPRYLIKTRGQQVTLSCSPISGHRSVSWYQQTPGQGLQFLFEYFSETQRNKGNFPGRFSGRQFSNSRSEMNVSTLELGDSALYLCASSAGQGALEQFFGPGTRLTVL.

This clone was counted at least ten times. The CDR3 coding sequence is TGCGCCAGCAGCCAAGAACCGGGTTCTGACGAGCAGTACTTC. Protein sequence: CASSQEPGSDEQYF. The rearrangement uses TRBV4-1 and TRBJ2-7; D is unclear. Trimming cost V 0 bases and J 5 bases, with 11 bases left between them. The CDR3 length is 14 residues. Per the germline V gene, CDR1 is MGHRA and CDR2 is YSYEKL.

This clone was seen more than once but under ten times. This sequence joins TRBV30 and TRBJ2-7; TRBD1 matches 8 bases. Germline V gene lookup returns CDR1 GTSNPN and CDR2 SVGIG (reference sequence). V gave up 3 bases and J gave up 2 bases; unmatched junction bases: 6. This CDR3 comprises 14 residues. The CDR3 loop reads CAWRGQGGPYEQYF. The DNA for the CDR3 is TGTGCCTGGAGAGGACAGGGCGGGCCCTACGAGCAGTACTTC.

This clone was counted a few times. V usage is TRBV6-7 and J usage is TRBJ1-5; 12 positions match TRBD1. TRBV6-7 is an open reading frame, and its role is uncertain. Unmatched junction bases numbered 13, after V lost 7 bases and J lost 3 bases. The CDR3 has 18 residues. Here the CDR3 DNA reads TGTGCCAGCAACCAAGCCCCGGGACAGGGGGCTTTCAATCAGCCCCAGCATTTT. It yields the protein CASNQAPGQGAFNQPQHF.

Note on this clone: Within the sample, other DNA sequences also encode this same CDR3. The chain has TRBV11-2 and TRBJ2-3; possible D gene TRBD1, 7 bases. The germline gives CDR1 SGHAT, CDR2 FQNNGV. V shed 5 bases and J shed 9 bases, with 24 bases lying between them. The length of the CDR3 is 16 residues. The CDR3 nucleotides are TGTGCCAGCAGCCAGGGGGTCGGGGACTCCCGAAGCACGCAGTATTTT. Its protein is CASSQGVGDSRSTQYF.

The chain joins TRBV6-5 to TRBJ1-4, with D uncertain. The ends were cut back, 1 base at V and 4 bases at J, with 7 bases in the middle. Germline-derived CDR1 and CDR2 are MNHEY and SVGAGI. The CDR3 is made up of 14 amino acids. The CDR3 loop reads CASSYWRNNEKLFF. CDR3 nucleotide sequence: TGTGCCAGCAGTTACTGGCGGAATAATGAAAAACTGTTTTTT.

In this sample, this clone turned up a few times. The chain combines TRBV6-1 with TRBJ1-6, with D perhaps matching TRBD1 (6 bases). CDR1 is MNHNS and CDR2 is SASEGT in the germline V gene. V lost 6 bases and J 7 bases, leaving 13 bases between the germline ends. The CDR3 is 14 residues long. The DNA of the CDR3 is TGTGCCAGCAGCAGACAGGCGAGAAATTCACCCCTCCACTTT. Its translation is CASSRQARNSPLHF.

The V and J genes are TRBV5-1 and TRBJ2-5, with TRBD2 matching 10 bases. Germline CDR1 is SGHRS and CDR2 is YFSETQ. Trimming at V came to 0 bases and at J to 4 bases, leaving 0 bases not matched to a gene. This CDR3 has 14 residues. This chain's CDR3 is CASSLGTSGETQYF. The CDR3 bases are TGCGCCAGCAGCTTGGGGACTAGCGGAGAGACCCAGTACTTC.

The sample holds a few counts of this clone. This chain connects TRBV5-4 to TRBJ1-5; D is possibly TRBD1 (6 bases). V lost 2 bases and J 2 bases, leaving 8 bases between the germline ends. The CDR3 is made up of 14 amino acids. Germline loops: CDR1 SGHNT, CDR2 YYREEE (reference sequence). The CDR3 DNA reads as TGTGCCAGCAGCTTACAGGGTGGCAATCAGCCCCAGCATTTT. Protein: CASSLQGGNQPQHF.

This sequence joins TRBV7-8 and TRBJ1-6; possible D gene TRBD1, 5 bases. Trimming shortened V by 3 bases and J by 5 bases, and 11 bases separated the two germline ends. Germline V gene lookup returns CDR1 SGHVS and CDR2 FQNEAQ. The CDR3 loop spans 15 amino acids. The chain's CDR3 is CASSFGAQNNSPLHF. DNA for the CDR3: TGTGCCAGCAGCTTTGGGGCCCAGAATAATTCACCCCTCCACTTT.

This clone was detected a few times. The chain combines TRBV29-1 with TRBJ2-7; TRBD2 matches at 13 bases. V gave up 6 bases and J gave up 0 bases; unmatched junction bases: 8. CDR1 and CDR2 from the germline V gene are SQVTM and ANQGSEA. The CDR3 extends over 16 amino acids. The CDR3 is CSVSAGTSGNSYEQYF. The DNA of the CDR3 is TGCAGCGTCTCCGCAGGGACTAGCGGGAACTCCTACGAGCAGTACTTC.

V and J are TRBV2 and TRBJ1-1; the D gene is possibly TRBD1 (5 bases). CDR3 length: 14 residues. Germline V gene sequence: CDR1 SNHLY, CDR2 FYNNEI. V was shortened by 10 bases and J by 1 base, with 16 bases between the two germline ends. The DNA for the CDR3 is TGTGCCACTAAGTCTAGACAGACGAACACTGAAGCTTTCTTT. The encoded protein is CATKSRQTNTEAFF.

This clone was detected a few times. This rearrangement joins TRBV5-1 to TRBJ1-3; D remains ambiguous. The CDR3 length is 17 residues. Germline lookup yields CDR1 SGHRS and CDR2 YFSETQ. V dropped 2 bases and J dropped 0 bases, with 15 bases sitting between them. CDR3 amino acids: CASSLSLQTASGNTIYF. CDR3 in DNA: TGCGCCAGCAGCTTATCTCTCCAAACAGCCTCTGGAAACACCATATATTTT. Full variable domain (rest looked up from reference TRBV5-1 and TRBJ1-3): KAGVTQTPRYLIKTRGQQVTLSCSPISGHRSVSWYQQTPGQGLQFLFEYFSETQRNKGNFPGRFSGRQFSNSRSEMNVSTLELGDSALYLCASSLSLQTASGNTIYFGEGSWLTVV.

The chain couples TRBV19 to TRBJ2-1, with 11 bases fitting TRBD2. Germline V gives CDR1 LNHDA, CDR2 SQIVND (reference sequence). Germline trimming cut 2 bases from V and 6 bases from J; bases unmatched to any gene: 9. This CDR3 is 17 amino acids long. The CDR3 nucleotides are TGTGCCAGTAGTATACCCGGAACTAGCGGGGGAGTCAATGAGCAGTTCTTC. It specifies CASSIPGTSGGVNEQFF.

This clone was counted only a few times. The chain has TRBV2 and TRBJ2-5; TRBD1 is a possible D gene (6 bases). V was pared by 5 bases and J by 5 bases, with 12 bases between. CDR1 is SNHLY and CDR2 is FYNNEI in the germline V gene. This CDR3 contains 13 residues. The DNA for the CDR3 is TGTGCCAGCAGTAAGGACAGAAAGGAGACCCAGTACTTC. It specifies CASSKDRKETQYF.